Listed below are T cell receptor beta chains from one sample, sequenced in a study of OX40 agonist ivuxolimab in advanced cancers. Assay used: immunoSEQ multiplex PCR; TCRdb lists only in-frame clones, some missing. The table includes approximately 100,000 clones, about nine tenths detected once. Material: CD4+ or CD8+ T cells sorted from blood, obtained in a trial of the OX40 agonist ivuxolimab. The receptors originated from an adult with an advanced solid tumor such as melanoma, head and neck, liver or kidney cancer. Both conserved end residues are part of each CDR3. Each record gives: V gene, D gene, clone size, J gene, CDR3 protein, CDR3 DNA. The D gene is left open where the match is weak. Not all rows give a size; the values are once, few, many and, for expanded clones, a class.

>TRBV28|TRBD2|.|TRBJ2-7
CASSSYGRVYEQYF
TGTGCCAGCAGTTCTTACGGGAGGGTTTACGAGCAGTACTTC
>TRBV21-1|.|.|TRBJ2-7
CASSGRQPYEQYF
TGTGCCAGCAGCGGCCGACAGCCATACGAGCAGTACTTC
>TRBV27|TRBD2|.|TRBJ2-2
CASSSPSTSGNIGELFF
TGTGCCAGCAGTTCACCCTCGACTAGCGGGAATATAGGGGAGCTGTTTTTT
>TRBV5-4|.|.|TRBJ2-1
CASSSTLTGNEQFF
TGTGCCAGCAGTTCAACACTTACGGGCAATGAGCAGTTCTTC
>TRBV11-3|.|.|TRBJ2-7
CASSLGSGKVYEQYF
TGTGCCAGCAGCTTAGGTTCAGGGAAGGTCTACGAGCAGTACTTC
>TRBV28|.|.|TRBJ1-4
CASNLNQPNEKLFF
TGTGCCAGCAACCTGAATCAGCCGAATGAAAAACTGTTTTTT
>TRBV30|.|.|TRBJ1-6
CAFQGSHNSPLHF
TGTGCCTTTCAGGGAAGTCATAATTCACCCCTCCACTTT
>TRBV11-1|TRBD1|.|TRBJ2-5
CASSSWGAGGVQETQYF
TGTGCCAGCAGCTCCTGGGGGGCAGGGGGCGTTCAAGAGACCCAGTACTTC
>TRBV19|.|.|TRBJ1-1
CASKVGFNTEAFF
TGTGCCAGTAAAGTGGGGTTCAACACTGAAGCTTTCTTT
>TRBV4-1|.|.|TRBJ1-1
CASSQALRLARGRVIEAFF
TGCGCCAGCAGCCAAGCGCTTAGACTCGCGCGGGGCAGGGTGATTGAAGCTTTCTTT
>TRBV5-6|TRBD1|.|TRBJ1-5
CASSFGQGRQPQHF
TGTGCCAGCAGCTTCGGACAGGGACGTCAGCCCCAGCATTTT
>TRBV28|.|.|TRBJ2-7
CASTQGGGIGEQYF
TGTGCCAGCACCCAGGGGGGGGGAATCGGCGAGCAGTACTTC
>TRBV7-2|TRBD2|.|TRBJ2-1
CASSYSGSRTNEQFF
TGTGCCAGCAGTTATAGCGGGAGTCGTACCAATGAGCAGTTCTTC
>TRBV19|.|.|TRBJ1-1
CASSITGAGTEAFF
TGTGCCAGTAGTATAACGGGGGCCGGCACTGAAGCTTTCTTT
>TRBV6-6|.|few|TRBJ1-5
CASRPTRDSNQPQHF
TGTGCCAGCAGACCGACCAGGGATAGCAATCAGCCCCAGCATTTT
>TRBV6-4|.|.|TRBJ1-1
CASSEGEGINTEAFF
TGTGCCAGCAGTGAGGGCGAGGGGATTAACACTGAAGCTTTCTTT
>TRBV7-2|.|.|TRBJ2-3
CASSLAYLADTQYF
TGTGCCAGCAGCTTAGCTTATTTAGCAGATACGCAGTATTTT
>TRBV27|.|few|TRBJ1-2
CASSFTGIYGYTF
TGTGCCAGCAGTTTTACAGGGATCTATGGCTACACCTTC
>TRBV9|TRBD2|once|TRBJ2-1
CASSVQAGNYNEQFF
TGTGCCAGCAGCGTACAAGCGGGGAATTACAATGAGCAGTTCTTC
>TRBV6-4|TRBD2|.|TRBJ2-1
CASSEGVAGGYNEQFF
TGTGCCAGCAGTGAGGGGGTAGCGGGGGGCTACAATGAGCAGTTCTTC
>TRBV7-2|TRBD1|.|TRBJ1-2
CASSVTGVNYGYTF
TGTGCCAGCAGCGTGACAGGGGTTAACTATGGCTACACCTTC
>TRBV19|TRBD2|.|TRBJ2-5
CASSNTGLAGSEQYF
TGTGCCAGTAGCAATACGGGACTAGCGGGATCAGAGCAGTACTTC
>TRBV10-3|TRBD2|.|TRBJ2-1
CAISVDSGRGEQFF
TGTGCCATCAGCGTAGATAGCGGGAGAGGTGAGCAGTTCTTC
>TRBV15|.|.|TRBJ2-2
CATSRDGLKGGTYSGELFF
TGTGCCACCAGCAGAGATGGCCTAAAAGGGGGAACGTATTCCGGGGAGCTGTTTTTT
>TRBV7-2|.|.|TRBJ2-7
CASSLARDSYEQYF
TGTGCCAGCAGCTTAGCGCGCGACAGCTACGAGCAGTACTTC